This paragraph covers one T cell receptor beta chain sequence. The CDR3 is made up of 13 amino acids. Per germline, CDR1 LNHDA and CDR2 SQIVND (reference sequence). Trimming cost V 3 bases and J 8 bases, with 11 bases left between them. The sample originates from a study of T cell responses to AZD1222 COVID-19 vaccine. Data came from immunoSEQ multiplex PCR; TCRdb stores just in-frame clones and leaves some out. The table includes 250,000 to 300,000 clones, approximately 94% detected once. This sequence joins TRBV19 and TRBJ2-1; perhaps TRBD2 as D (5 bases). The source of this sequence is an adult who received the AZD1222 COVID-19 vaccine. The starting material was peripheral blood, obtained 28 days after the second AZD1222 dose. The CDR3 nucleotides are TGTGCCAGTAGTATTGAGAGGGCCTATGAGCAGTTCTTC. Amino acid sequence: CASSIERAYEQFF.